These T cell receptor beta chains were read from a single sample in a study of response to subunit inactivated influenza vaccine. TCRdb called the RT-PCR reads again in MiXCR, with one record for every CDR3 protein. The sample yields about 780,000 distinct CDR3 sequences, about 18% seen once. The sequencing here drew on PBMCs from blood, taken about 5 days after vaccination. The receptor set was obtained from a man between 45 and 60 years old who received an inactivated influenza vaccine. Each CDR3 is given with its conserved first and last residue. D genes are given only for firm matches. Not every row has a clone size; where given, it reads once, few, many or a size class.

clone_size j_call v_call d_call cdr3_length cdr3_aa cdr3_nt
- TRBJ1-2 TRBV7-9 - 15 CASSTQGGPNYGYTF TGTGCCAGCAGCACCCAGGGAGGACCTAACTATGGCTACACCTTC
few TRBJ2-6 TRBV5-1 - 13 CASGGGGANVLTF TGCGCCAGCGGAGGTGGTGGGGCCAACGTCCTGACTTTC
- TRBJ2-3 TRBV4-3 - 15 CASSQEGDWGDTQYF TGCGCCAGCAGCCAAGAGGGAGACTGGGGAGATACGCAGTATTTT
- TRBJ1-6 TRBV12-3/TRBV12-4 - 12 CASSLGISPLHF TGTGCCAGCAGTTTGGGGATTTCACCCCTCCACTTT
few TRBJ2-1 TRBV7-9 TRBD1 15 CASSSWDRAYNEQFF TGTGCCAGCAGCTCCTGGGACAGAGCCTACAATGAGCAGTTCTTC
few TRBJ2-5 TRBV5-6 - 16 CASSLVFGAAQETQYF TGTGCCAGCAGCTTGGTTTTTGGGGCAGCCCAAGAGACCCAGTACTTC
- TRBJ2-3 TRBV11-2 - 16 CASSLVLRGHTDTQYF TGTGCCAGCAGCTTAGTTTTGCGAGGACACACAGATACGCAGTATTTT
- TRBJ2-7 TRBV20-1 - 14 CSASEQGGTYEQYF TGCAGTGCTTCCGAGCAGGGTGGGACCTACGAGCAGTACTTC
- TRBJ2-1 TRBV11-2 - 15 CASSFDPLDPNEQFF TGTGCCAGCAGCTTCGACCCACTTGATCCCAATGAGCAGTTCTTC
few TRBJ1-2 TRBV20-1 - 12 CSARDKNYGYTF TGCAGTGCTAGGGACAAGAACTATGGCTACACCTTC
once TRBJ1-5 TRBV5-6 - 16 CASSLSWTTNNQPQHF TGTGCCAGCAGCTTGAGCTGGACCACCAACAATCAGCCCCAGCATTTT
many TRBJ2-6 TRBV20-1 - 14 CSTYDRTGANVLTF TGCAGTACCTACGACCGAACTGGGGCCAACGTCCTGACTTTC
- TRBJ1-1 TRBV6-1 - 13 CASSRTWGTEAFF TGTGCCAGCAGTAGGACCTGGGGCACTGAAGCTTTCTTT
- TRBJ2-1 TRBV12-3/TRBV12-4 TRBD2 14 CASSPSGRGAEQFF TGTGCCAGCAGTCCTAGCGGGAGGGGGGCTGAGCAGTTCTTC
- TRBJ2-2 TRBV9 TRBD1 16 CASSWQGAANTGELFF TGTGCCAGCAGCTGGCAGGGGGCGGCGAACACCGGGGAGCTGTTTTTT
- TRBJ2-5 TRBV7-8 - 15 CASSPTSGTKATQYF TGTGCCAGCAGCCCAACCTCGGGAACAAAAGCGACCCAGTACTTC
few TRBJ1-5 TRBV6-5 - 15 CASSYGRGSGQPQHF TGTGCCAGCAGTTATGGCAGGGGTTCGGGTCAGCCCCAGCATTTT
- TRBJ2-1 TRBV20-1 - 13 CSASNALYNEQFF TGCAGTGCGTCGAACGCACTGTACAATGAGCAGTTCTTC
many TRBJ2-5 TRBV20-1 TRBD2 14 CSAGTSGSRETQYF TGCAGTGCTGGGACTAGCGGGAGTCGAGAGACCCAGTACTTC
- TRBJ2-7 TRBV10-3 - 14 CAISERVTAYEQYF TGTGCCATCAGTGAGAGGGTGACAGCTTACGAGCAGTACTTC
- TRBJ2-5 TRBV20-1 - 14 CSAEKGGAQETQYF TGCAGTGCTGAAAAGGGGGGCGCGCAAGAGACCCAGTACTTC
few TRBJ2-2 TRBV10-3 - 15 CAISVGQRNTGELFF TGTGCCATCAGTGTAGGACAGCGGAACACCGGGGAGCTGTTTTTT
few TRBJ2-5 TRBV20-1 TRBD1 12 CSQRQGEETQYF TGCAGTCAGCGACAGGGGGAAGAGACCCAGTACTTC
few TRBJ1-4 TRBV15 - 16 CATSRVGPRNHEKLFF TGTGCCACCAGCAGAGTGGGTCCGAGAAATCATGAAAAACTGTTTTTT
- TRBJ2-3 TRBV5-1 - 14 CASSRQTFTDTQYF TGCGCCAGCAGCCGTCAGACTTTCACAGATACGCAGTATTTT
- TRBJ2-1 TRBV5-1 - 14 CASSPAGGHNEQFF TGCGCCAGCAGCCCGGCCGGGGGGCACAATGAGCAGTTCTTC
- TRBJ2-7 TRBV20-1 - 14 CSARLPSTSYEQYF TGCAGTGCTAGACTACCGAGCACTAGCTACGAGCAGTACTTC
few TRBJ2-3 TRBV3-1 - 13 CASSHHGTDTQYF TGTGCCAGCAGCCACCACGGCACAGATACGCAGTATTTT
many TRBJ2-7 TRBV4-1 - 13 CASSQDIGYEQYF TGCGCCAGCAGCCAAGATATTGGATACGAGCAGTACTTC
- TRBJ2-7 TRBV6-1 - 14 CASSAGQFGNEQYF TGTGCCAGCAGCGCAGGACAGTTCGGGAACGAGCAGTACTTC
- TRBJ2-7 TRBV7-9 - 13 CASSNQGTYEQYF TGTGCCAGCAGCAACCAGGGGACCTACGAGCAGTACTTC
- TRBJ2-3 TRBV24-1 TRBD2 18 CATSDTPYLAGGGDTQYF TGTGCCACCAGTGATACGCCCTACTTGGCGGGGGGCGGTGATACGCAGTATTTT
- TRBJ2-3 TRBV2 TRBD1 14 CASREGQGQDTQYF TGTGCCAGCAGGGAAGGACAGGGTCAAGATACGCAGTATTTT
many TRBJ2-5 TRBV4-3 TRBD2 13 CASSHGGQETQYF TGCGCCAGCAGCCACGGGGGGCAAGAGACCCAGTACTTC
few TRBJ1-3 TRBV5-1 - 15 CASSLGTRSGNTIYF TGCGCCAGCAGCTTGGGAACACGCTCTGGAAACACCATATATTTT
- TRBJ1-1 TRBV12-3/TRBV12-4 - 12 CASSLARLGAFF TGTGCCAGCAGTTTAGCGCGGCTGGGGGCTTTCTTT
few TRBJ2-2 TRBV7-9 - 15 CASSLEETNTGELFF TGTGCCAGCAGCTTAGAGGAGACTAACACCGGGGAGCTGTTTTTT
- TRBJ2-1 TRBV5-6 TRBD2 15 CASSWGRGVYNEQFF TGTGCCAGCAGCTGGGGGAGGGGTGTTTACAATGAGCAGTTCTTC
few TRBJ2-1 TRBV27 TRBD2 15 CASSLSTSGGDEQFF TGTGCCAGCAGTTTATCGACTAGCGGGGGTGATGAGCAGTTCTTC
few TRBJ2-1 TRBV27 - 13 CASSLIPAEEQFF TGTGCCAGCAGTTTAATTCCCGCCGAAGAGCAGTTCTTC
few TRBJ2-1 TRBV5-1 - 13 CASGRDTYNEQFF TGCGCCAGCGGCCGGGACACATACAATGAGCAGTTCTTC
- TRBJ2-1 TRBV9 - 13 CASSEDVYNEQFF TGTGCCAGCAGCGAGGACGTTTACAATGAGCAGTTCTTC
- TRBJ1-4 TRBV7-8 TRBD1 14 CASSKGTVGEKLFF TGTGCCAGCAGTAAGGGGACAGTTGGTGAAAAACTGTTTTTT
few TRBJ2-7 TRBV2 TRBD1 15 CASRPRDSISYEQYF TGTGCCAGCAGACCACGGGACAGCATCTCCTACGAGCAGTACTTC
- TRBJ2-3 TRBV28 TRBD2 14 CASPPSGNTDTQYF TGTGCCAGCCCCCCTAGCGGGAATACAGATACGCAGTATTTT